The T cell receptor beta chain described here comes from a study of cytomegalovirus exposure and HLA in healthy donors. Sequenced by immunoSEQ multiplex PCR; TCRdb stores in-frame clones only, minus some. The sample has roughly 200,000 clones; about 81% are singletons. Germline assignment: CDR1 SEHNR and CDR2 FQNEAQ (reference sequence). The length of the CDR3 is 16 residues. V lost 0 bases to trimming and J lost 8 bases; unmatched junction nucleotides: 10. The source material was PBMCs. The V and J genes are TRBV7-9 and TRBJ2-1, with TRBD2 matching 7 bases. This receptor was obtained from a woman aged 25 to 39 in good health and CMV-seronegative. CDR3 coding DNA: TGTGCCAGCAGCTTAGCGAGGGGCGGGGGAAGCGATGAGCAGTTCTTC. Translated, it gives CASSLARGGGSDEQFF.